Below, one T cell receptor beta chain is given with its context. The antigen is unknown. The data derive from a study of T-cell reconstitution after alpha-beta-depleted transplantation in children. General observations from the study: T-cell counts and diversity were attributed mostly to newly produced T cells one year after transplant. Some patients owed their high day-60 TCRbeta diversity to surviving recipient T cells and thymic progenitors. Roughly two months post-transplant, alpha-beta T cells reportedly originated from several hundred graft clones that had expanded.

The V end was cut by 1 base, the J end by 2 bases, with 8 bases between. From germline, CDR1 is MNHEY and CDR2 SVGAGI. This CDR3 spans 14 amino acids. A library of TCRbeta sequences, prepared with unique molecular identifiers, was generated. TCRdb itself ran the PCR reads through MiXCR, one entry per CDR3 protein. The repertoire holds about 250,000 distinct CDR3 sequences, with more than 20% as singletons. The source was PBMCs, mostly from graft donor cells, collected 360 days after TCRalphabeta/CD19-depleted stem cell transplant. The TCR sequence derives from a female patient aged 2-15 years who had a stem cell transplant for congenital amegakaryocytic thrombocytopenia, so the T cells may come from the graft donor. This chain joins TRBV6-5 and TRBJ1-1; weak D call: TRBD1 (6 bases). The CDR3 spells CASSYLGGNTEAFF. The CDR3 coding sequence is TGTGCCAGCAGTTACTTAGGGGGAAACACTGAAGCTTTCTTT.